This passage covers 27 T cell receptor beta chains from one sample sequenced in a study of beta chain features in type 1 diabetes. The whole isolated RNA underwent reverse transcription, so sequencing captured expressed TCRB transcripts. Sequencing used immunoSEQ multiplex PCR; TCRdb keeps in-frame clones, though not all of them. The sample yields roughly 400,000 clones, about 15% seen once. The specimen sequenced was naive CD4+ T cells from blood. The receptor set was obtained from a woman aged 18-29 years in good health.

This clone turned up a few times. The chain joins TRBV5-5 to TRBJ2-6; 12 positions match TRBD1. The CDR3 has 18 amino acids. Per the germline V gene, CDR1 is SGHKS and CDR2 is YYEKEE (reference sequence). J gave up 1 base and V 0 bases, and 2 bases lay outside the gene matches. In nucleotides, the CDR3 is TGTGCCAGCAGCTTGGTGGGACAGGGGGCTTCTGGGGCCAACGTCCTGACTTTC. Protein product: CASSLVGQGASGANVLTF.

In this sample, this clone turned up a few times. CDR3 loop: CSVSSGSSEQYF. CDR3 DNA: TGCAGCGTCTCTAGCGGGAGTTCCGAGCAGTACTTC. The V gene is TRBV29-1, the J gene TRBJ2-7; TRBD2 matches 10 bases. Germline V lookup: CDR1 SQVTM, CDR2 ANQGSEA. V lost 6 bases to trimming and J lost 6 bases; unmatched junction nucleotides: 5. The CDR3 sequence is 12 residues long.

This chain uses TRBV29-1 with TRBJ2-7, with unresolved D. Trimming took 5 bases from V and 5 from J, leaving 16 bases between them. This CDR3 contains 13 residues. From germline, CDR1 is SQVTM and CDR2 ANQGSEA. CDR3 in DNA: TGCAGCGTTCGTACGCGGCATACTCACGAGCAGTACTTC. It specifies CSVRTRHTHEQYF.

The genes are TRBV6-5 and TRBJ2-3; 7 nucleotides line up with TRBD1. The germline V gene has CDR1 MNHEY and CDR2 SVGAGI. V lost 4 bases to trimming and J lost 1 base; unmatched junction nucleotides: 8. This CDR3 comprises 16 residues. CDR3 sequence (DNA): TGTGCCAGCAGTTCCTCGAACAGGGGTGGCACAGATACGCAGTATTTT. Translation gives CASSSSNRGGTDTQYF.

The chain combines TRBV18 with TRBJ2-3; 8 nucleotides match TRBD1. Germline-derived CDR1 and CDR2 are KGHSH and LQKENI. V was clipped by 3 bases and J by 2 bases; unmatched bases: 1. The CDR3 extends over 14 amino acids. CDR3 sequence (DNA): TGTGCCAGCTCACCGACAGGGGCCACAGATACGCAGTATTTT. Translating gives CASSPTGATDTQYF.

J is TRBJ2-7 and V is TRBV5-1; possible D gene TRBD2, 5 bases. The CDR3 is made up of 14 amino acids. V gave up 2 bases and J gave up 2 bases, with 11 bases separating them. The V gene's germline CDR1 is SGHRS and CDR2 YFSETQ. CDR3 bases: TGCGCCAGCAGCTTACCGGGAACCGCCTACGAGCAGTACTTC. This sequence encodes CASSLPGTAYEQYF.

This clone appeared a few times. This chain links TRBV4-1 with TRBJ2-7, with D possibly TRBD1 on 6 matching bases. V was trimmed by 0 bases and J by 6 bases, leaving 21 bases between them. Germline V gene data show CDR1 as MGHRA and CDR2 as YSYEKL. The length of the CDR3 is 17 residues. This CDR3 is CASSQEVVGQLGGEQYF. In DNA form, the CDR3 reads TGCGCCAGCAGCCAAGAGGTGGTCGGGCAACTAGGGGGCGAGCAGTACTTC.

The CDR3 loop reads CASSHHTSSNQPQHF. DNA of the CDR3: TGCGCCAGCAGTCATCACACCAGTAGCAATCAGCCCCAGCATTTT. The chain couples TRBV23-1 to TRBJ1-5; D call uncertain. TRBV23-1 counts as an open reading frame of uncertain function. Trimming pared 3 bases from V and 0 bases from J, leaving 9 bases between. The CDR3 is 15 residues long.

The chain carries TRBV30 and TRBJ2-5, with TRBD1 matching 7 bases. The last part of the DNA fits TRBJ2-7 better; the J call may be wrong. The germline V gene has CDR1 GTSNPN and CDR2 SVGIG (reference sequence). The CDR3 runs to 14 residues. The CDR3 sequence: CAWNVAGGSYEQYF. In nucleotides, the CDR3 is TGTGCCTGGAACGTGGCAGGGGGATCCTACGAGCAGTACTTC.

The chain links TRBV30 to TRBJ2-3; D is unresolved. Germline V gives CDR1 GTSNPN, CDR2 SVGIG (reference sequence). This CDR3 is built from 14 residues. Trimming took 6 bases from V and 0 from J, leaving 13 bases between them. CDR3 amino acids: CACRFRSSTDTQYF. Here the CDR3 DNA reads TGTGCCTGTAGGTTCAGGTCCAGCACAGATACGCAGTATTTT.

This clone was detected a few times. J is TRBJ2-5 and V is TRBV15; a weak D match, TRBD2 (5 bases). Germline V gene sequence: CDR1 LNHNV, CDR2 YYDKDF (reference sequence). This CDR3 is built from 15 residues. With 1 base removed from V and 5 bases from J, the gap between germline ends came to 14 bases. The CDR3 nucleotides are TGTGCCACCAGCAGAGGTGGACTCGTAGGGGAGACCCAGTACTTC. Encoded protein: CATSRGGLVGETQYF. Drawing the rest from reference TRBV15 and TRBJ2-5, the complete variable domain is DAMVIQNPRYQVTQFGKPVTLSCSQTLNHNVMYWYQQKSSQAPKLLFHYYDKDFNNEADTPDNFQSRRPNTSFCFLDIRSPGLGDTAMYLCATSRGGLVGETQYFGPGTRLLVL.

The gene calls are TRBV30 and TRBJ1-1; 9 bases map to TRBD1. Germline-derived CDR1 and CDR2 are GTSNPN and SVGIG (reference sequence). This CDR3 region has 12 residues. The DNA for the CDR3 is TGTGCAGCGGACAGGGGATTGTCTGAAGCTTTCTTT. Protein sequence: CAADRGLSEAFF.

This clone was counted only a few times. The V and J genes are TRBV30 and TRBJ2-1; TRBD1 aligns across 8 bases. CDR3 length: 20 amino acids. Germline V CDR1 and CDR2: GTSNPN, SVGIG (reference sequence). J was trimmed by 1 base and V by 2 bases; bases with no gene match: 19. The CDR3 nucleotides read TGTGCCTGGAGTCCTATGTACAGCCCCCAGGGGGCTGGGTCCTACAATGAGCAGTTCTTC. Protein: CAWSPMYSPQGAGSYNEQFF.

This clone has more than one count but fewer than ten. This chain links TRBV9 with TRBJ1-2, with D uncertain. The germline V and J ends were trimmed by 2 bases and 0 bases, with 11 bases remaining between them. Per the germline V gene, CDR1 is SGDLS and CDR2 is YYNGEE. This CDR3 region has 15 residues. The CDR3 here is CASSVLEGANYGYTF. Here the CDR3 DNA reads TGTGCCAGCAGCGTTTTGGAGGGAGCTAACTATGGCTACACCTTC.

This clone has just a few counts. The chain joins TRBV30 to TRBJ1-1, with 9 bases identical to TRBD1. J gave up 5 bases and V 1 base, and 5 bases lay outside the gene matches. CDR3 length: 14 amino acids. Germline CDR1 reads GTSNPN; CDR2 reads SVGIG (reference sequence). CDR3 DNA sequence: TGTGCCTGGAGTGAAGACAGGGGGTATACTGAAGCTTTCTTT. The encoded protein is CAWSEDRGYTEAFF. Full variable domain (missing parts from reference TRBV30 and TRBJ1-1): SQTIHQWPATLVQPVGSPLSLECTVEGTSNPNLYWYRQAAGRGLQLLFYSVGIGQISSEVPQNLSASRPQDRQFILSSKKLLLSDSGFYLCAWSEDRGYTEAFFGQGTRLTVV.

The chain couples TRBV7-3 to TRBJ2-2; TRBD2 matches 7 bases. CDR1 SGHTA and CDR2 FQGTGA come from the germline V gene. This CDR3 is built from 16 residues. V gave up 6 bases and J gave up 0 bases; unmatched junction bases: 7. The CDR3, as DNA: TGTGCCAGCAGTTCCAAGAGCGGGACGAACACCGGGGAGCTGTTTTTT. It is translated as CASSSKSGTNTGELFF.

The sample holds a few counts of this clone. The gene calls are TRBV4-1 and TRBJ2-1; tentatively, D is TRBD1 (6 bases). V was pared by 3 bases and J by 0 bases, with 15 bases between. CDR1 is MGHRA, CDR2 YSYEKL, per germline. This CDR3 region has 17 residues. CDR3 DNA sequence: TGCGCCAGCAGCCAGGCCACAGGGCTTAGCTCCTACAATGAGCAGTTCTTC. As protein: CASSQATGLSSYNEQFF.

The table lists this clone with a few counts. V gene TRBV6-4 combines with J gene TRBJ2-3, with 7 bases matching TRBD1. Germline V gene lookup returns CDR1 MRHNA and CDR2 SNTAGT. The V segment lost 6 bases and the J segment 2 bases; nucleotides outside the gene matches: 11. The CDR3 totals 16 residues. CDR3: CASSRTGQLYTDTQYF. The CDR3 region has the DNA TGTGCCAGCAGCCGAACGGGACAGCTCTACACAGATACGCAGTATTTT.

V and J are TRBV5-1 and TRBJ2-5; 11 bases fit TRBD2. The V and J ends lost 0 bases and 5 bases, in that order; junction bases with no gene match: 3. This CDR3 spans 15 amino acids. Germline lookup yields CDR1 SGHRS and CDR2 YFSETQ. The CDR3 here is CASSLATSGEETQYF. CDR3 nucleotides: TGCGCCAGCAGCTTGGCGACTAGCGGGGAGGAGACCCAGTACTTC. Variable domain in full (rest from reference TRBV5-1 and TRBJ2-5): KAGVTQTPRYLIKTRGQQVTLSCSPISGHRSVSWYQQTPGQGLQFLFEYFSETQRNKGNFPGRFSGRQFSNSRSEMNVSTLELGDSALYLCASSLATSGEETQYFGPGTRLLVL.

This chain links TRBV28 with TRBJ1-2; D is uncertain. CDR3 size: 12 residues. CDR1 and CDR2 (germline): MDHEN, SYDVKM. V was pared by 3 bases and J by 8 bases, with 10 bases between. The CDR3, as DNA: TGTGCCAGCAGTTTCCACCGACTCGGCTACACCTTC. Encoded protein: CASSFHRLGYTF.

This chain links TRBV4-1 with TRBJ2-5; 7 nucleotides align to TRBD1. This CDR3 is built from 16 residues. Germline V gene sequence: CDR1 MGHRA, CDR2 YSYEKL. With 1 base clipped from V and 5 bases from J, the junction kept 10 bases outside the gene matches. The CDR3 DNA sequence: TGCGCCAGCAGCCAAGCCCATTTGACAGGGTTGGAGACCCAGTACTTC. It yields the protein CASSQAHLTGLETQYF.

This clone was seen only a few times. This rearrangement joins TRBV30 to TRBJ2-5; D possibly corresponds to TRBD2 (7 bases). Between the trimmed V and J ends, which lost 1 base and 11 bases, there was a span of 11 bases. This CDR3 is 11 amino acids long. The V gene's germline CDR1 is GTSNPN and CDR2 SVGIG (reference sequence). CDR3 loop: CAWSGGGYQYF. The CDR3 DNA reads as TGTGCCTGGAGTGGGGGGGGCTATCAGTACTTC.

This chain connects TRBV28 to TRBJ2-7; a weak D match, TRBD2 (6 bases). V dropped 0 bases and J dropped 3 bases, with 9 bases sitting between them. The CDR3 has 14 amino acids. CDR1 is MDHEN, CDR2 SYDVKM, per germline. The CDR3, as DNA: TGTGCCAGCAGTTTATGGCAGGGACTCTACGAGCAGTACTTC. Protein: CASSLWQGLYEQYF.

V is TRBV28 and J is TRBJ1-2, with no clear D. The CDR3 has 15 residues. V lost 2 bases and J lost 3, with 13 bases in between. CDR1 is MDHEN, CDR2 SYDVKM, per germline. CDR3 region: CASSLKERRDYGYTF. DNA of the CDR3: TGTGCCAGCAGTTTAAAAGAGCGCCGTGACTATGGCTACACCTTC.

The chain joins TRBV30 to TRBJ1-4; no clear D. The CDR3 totals 14 residues. V lost 3 bases, J lost 0 bases, and 8 bases lay in between. CDR1 is GTSNPN, CDR2 SVGIG, per germline (reference sequence). The CDR3 protein is CAWRGGATNEKLFF. The CDR3 nucleotides read TGTGCCTGGAGAGGAGGAGCAACTAATGAAAAACTGTTTTTT.

The chain uses TRBV6-6 and TRBJ2-1; 11 positions match TRBD2. This CDR3 contains 15 residues. Germline loops: CDR1 MNHNY, CDR2 SVGAGI (reference sequence). The ends lost 7 bases at V and 3 bases at J; junction bases unmatched: 5. The CDR3 protein is CASNPGTSGYNEQFF. The CDR3 region has the DNA TGTGCCAGCAATCCCGGGACTAGCGGCTACAATGAGCAGTTCTTC.

This clone was counted only a few times. The chain employs TRBV7-2 and TRBJ2-5; 7 nucleotides agree with TRBD1. J gave up 2 bases and V 3 bases, and 18 bases lay outside the gene matches. CDR3 size: 19 residues. Germline CDR1 is SGHTA and CDR2 is FQGNSA. The CDR3: CASSFSPLARTGRQETQYF. Here the CDR3 DNA reads TGTGCCAGCAGCTTTTCTCCCCTGGCCCGGACAGGTCGGCAAGAGACCCAGTACTTC.